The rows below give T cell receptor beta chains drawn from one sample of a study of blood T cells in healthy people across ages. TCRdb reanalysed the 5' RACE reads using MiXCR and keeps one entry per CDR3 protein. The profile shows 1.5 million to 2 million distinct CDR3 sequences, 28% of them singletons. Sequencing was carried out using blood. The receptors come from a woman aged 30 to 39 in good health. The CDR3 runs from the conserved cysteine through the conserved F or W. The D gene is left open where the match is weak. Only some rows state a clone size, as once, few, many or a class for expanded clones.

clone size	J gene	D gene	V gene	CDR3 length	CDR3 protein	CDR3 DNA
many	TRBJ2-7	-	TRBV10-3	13	CAISERLVYEQYF	TGTGCCATCAGTGAGCGCTTAGTCTACGAGCAGTACTTC
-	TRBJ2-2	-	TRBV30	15	CAWSPWQGGTGELFF	TGTGCCTGGAGTCCTTGGCAGGGCGGAACCGGGGAGCTGTTTTTT
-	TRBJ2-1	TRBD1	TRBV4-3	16	CASSHALRQGYNEQFF	TGCGCCAGCAGCCATGCCCTTCGACAGGGCTACAATGAGCAGTTCTTC
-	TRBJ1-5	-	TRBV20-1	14	CSASWRGREQPQHF	TGCAGTGCTAGTTGGCGGGGGCGGGAGCAGCCCCAGCATTTT
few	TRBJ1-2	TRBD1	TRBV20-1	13	CSAFGTDLYGYTF	TGCAGTGCTTTCGGGACAGACCTCTATGGCTACACCTTC
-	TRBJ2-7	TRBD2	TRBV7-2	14	CASRLAGGDYEQYF	TGTGCCAGCAGGTTAGCGGGAGGGGACTACGAGCAGTACTTC
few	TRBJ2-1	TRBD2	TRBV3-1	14	CASTHSGGHNEQFF	TGTGCCAGCACCCATAGCGGGGGGCACAATGAGCAGTTCTTC
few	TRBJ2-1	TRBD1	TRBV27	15	CASSFSWTGGNEQFF	TGTGCCAGCAGTTTCAGCTGGACAGGGGGCAATGAGCAGTTCTTC
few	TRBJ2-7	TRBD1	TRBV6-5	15	CASSPTDRGGGEQYF	TGTGCCAGCAGTCCAACGGACAGGGGAGGCGGTGAGCAGTACTTC
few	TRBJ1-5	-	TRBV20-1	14	CSAREFPGGQPQHF	TGCAGTGCTAGAGAATTCCCGGGAGGTCAGCCCCAGCATTTT
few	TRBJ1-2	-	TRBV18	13	CASSPGGGGGYTF	TGTGCCAGCTCACCTGGGGGTGGAGGCGGCTACACCTTC
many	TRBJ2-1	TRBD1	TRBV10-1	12	CASSRDRQREFF	TGCGCCAGCTCCCGGGACAGACAACGGGAGTTCTTC
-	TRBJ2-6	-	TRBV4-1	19	CASSHPIGTRYSGANVLTF	TGCGCCAGCAGCCACCCTATCGGAACGAGATACTCTGGGGCCAACGTCCTGACTTTC
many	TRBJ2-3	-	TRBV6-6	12	CASSDSQVTQYF	TGTGCCAGCAGTGACTCACAGGTCACGCAGTATTTT
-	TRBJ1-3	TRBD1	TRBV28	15	CASSPTGARGNTIYF	TGTGCCAGCAGTCCTACAGGGGCCCGGGGAAACACCATATATTTT
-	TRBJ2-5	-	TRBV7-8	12	CASSFAEGTQYF	TGTGCCAGCAGCTTTGCGGAGGGGACCCAGTACTTC
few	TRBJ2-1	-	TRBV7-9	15	CASSLVQVSYNEQFF	TGTGCCAGCAGCTTAGTGCAGGTTTCCTACAATGAGCAGTTCTTC
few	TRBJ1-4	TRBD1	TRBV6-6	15	CASRPDRVENEKLFF	TGTGCCAGCAGACCGGACAGGGTCGAGAATGAAAAACTGTTTTTT
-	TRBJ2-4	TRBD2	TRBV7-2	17	CASSLGTSGATGNIQYF	TGTGCCAGCAGCCTCGGGACTAGCGGGGCTACTGGGAACATTCAGTACTTC
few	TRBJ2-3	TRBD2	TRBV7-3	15	CASRFRLAGEDTQYF	TGTGCCAGCAGATTTCGACTAGCGGGGGAGGATACGCAGTATTTT
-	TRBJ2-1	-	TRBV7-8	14	CASSRRDSKNIQFF	TGTGCCAGCAGCCGGCGGGACAGCAAAAACATTCAGTTCTTC
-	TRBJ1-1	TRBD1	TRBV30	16	CAWREKYRDRNTEAFF	TGTGCCTGGAGGGAGAAATACCGGGACAGGAACACTGAAGCTTTCTTT
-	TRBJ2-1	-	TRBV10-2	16	CASREEPFPKRYEQFF	TGCGCCAGCAGAGAGGAACCATTCCCTAAAAGGTATGAGCAGTTCTTC
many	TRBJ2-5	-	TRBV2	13	CASRDNFQETQYF	TGTGCCAGCAGGGACAACTTCCAAGAGACCCAGTACTTC
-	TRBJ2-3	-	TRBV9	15	CASGRGAPGTDTQYF	TGTGCCAGCGGGAGGGGGGCTCCCGGCACAGATACGCAGTATTTT
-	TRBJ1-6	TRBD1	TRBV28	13	CATTTGFRSPLHF	TGTGCCACCACGACAGGGTTCCGTTCACCCCTCCACTTT
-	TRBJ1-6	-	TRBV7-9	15	CASSLMDRGNSPLHF	TGTGCCAGCAGCTTAATGGACCGCGGTAATTCACCCCTCCACTTT
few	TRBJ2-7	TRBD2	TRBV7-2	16	CASSQTMVAGPDEQYF	TGTGCCAGCAGCCAAACTATGGTAGCGGGTCCGGACGAGCAGTACTTC
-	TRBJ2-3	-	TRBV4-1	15	CASSLEVEYTDTQYF	TGCGCCAGCAGCTTAGAGGTCGAGTACACAGATACGCAGTATTTT
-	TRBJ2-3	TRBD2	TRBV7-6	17	CASSSTSGGLGTDTQYF	TGTGCCAGCAGCTCGACTAGCGGGGGACTCGGCACAGATACGCAGTATTTT
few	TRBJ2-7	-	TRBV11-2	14	CASSPQNAFYEQYF	TGTGCCAGCAGCCCACAAAACGCTTTCTACGAGCAGTACTTC
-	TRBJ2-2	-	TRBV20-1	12	CSAGRGTGELFF	TGCAGTGCGGGCAGGGGAACCGGGGAGCTGTTTTTT
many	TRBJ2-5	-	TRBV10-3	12	CAISEVEETQYF	TGTGCCATCAGTGAGGTGGAAGAGACCCAGTACTTC
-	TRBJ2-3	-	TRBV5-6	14	CASSAYLRTDTQYF	TGTGCCAGCAGCGCTTACCTACGCACAGATACGCAGTATTTT
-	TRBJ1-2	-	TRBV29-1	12	CSVVGTGYGYTF	TGCAGCGTTGTAGGGACGGGCTATGGCTACACCTTC
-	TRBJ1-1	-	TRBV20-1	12	CSVQAGETEAFF	TGCAGTGTCCAAGCAGGGGAAACTGAAGCTTTCTTT
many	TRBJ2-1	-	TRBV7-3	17	CASSPSTARHSRGEQFF	TGTGCCAGCAGCCCGAGTACCGCCAGGCACAGTCGAGGTGAGCAGTTCTTC
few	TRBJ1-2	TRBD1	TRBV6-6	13	CASSHTGAYGYTF	TGTGCCAGCAGCCATACAGGGGCCTATGGCTACACCTTC
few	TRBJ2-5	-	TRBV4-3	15	CASSRQLGLPETQYF	TGCGCCAGCAGCCGCCAACTAGGTCTCCCGGAGACCCAGTACTTC
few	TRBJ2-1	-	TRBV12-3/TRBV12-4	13	CASTVLELDEQFF	TGTGCCAGCACAGTTTTGGAGTTGGATGAGCAGTTCTTC
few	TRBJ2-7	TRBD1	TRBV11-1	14	CASSLAGDRNEQYF	TGTGCCAGCAGCTTAGCAGGGGACAGGAACGAGCAGTACTTC
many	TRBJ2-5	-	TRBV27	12	CASSLVSGTQYF	TGTGCCAGCAGTTTAGTGTCGGGGACCCAGTACTTC
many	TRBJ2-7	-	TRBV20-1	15	CSARDWRGSSYEQYF	TGCAGTGCTAGAGATTGGCGGGGAAGCTCCTACGAGCAGTACTTC
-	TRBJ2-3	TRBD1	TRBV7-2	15	CASRPIQGATDTQYF	TGTGCCAGCAGACCAATCCAGGGGGCAACAGATACGCAGTATTTT
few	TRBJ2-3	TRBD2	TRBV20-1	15	CSARELAGGLDTQYF	TGCAGTGCTAGGGAATTAGCGGGAGGGTTAGATACGCAGTATTTT
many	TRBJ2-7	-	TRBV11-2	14	CASSSRQVPYEQYF	TGTGCCAGCAGCTCCCGACAGGTACCCTACGAGCAGTACTTC
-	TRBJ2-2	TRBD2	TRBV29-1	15	CSVASGTSGAGELFF	TGCAGCGTTGCCTCCGGGACTAGCGGAGCCGGGGAGCTGTTTTTT
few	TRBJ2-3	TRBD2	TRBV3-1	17	CASSQDVTSGAVDTQYF	TGTGCCAGCAGCCAAGATGTGACTAGCGGAGCTGTGGATACGCAGTATTTT
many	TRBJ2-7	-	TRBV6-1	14	CASSAAGDTYEQYF	TGTGCCAGCAGTGCGGCAGGGGACACCTACGAGCAGTACTTC